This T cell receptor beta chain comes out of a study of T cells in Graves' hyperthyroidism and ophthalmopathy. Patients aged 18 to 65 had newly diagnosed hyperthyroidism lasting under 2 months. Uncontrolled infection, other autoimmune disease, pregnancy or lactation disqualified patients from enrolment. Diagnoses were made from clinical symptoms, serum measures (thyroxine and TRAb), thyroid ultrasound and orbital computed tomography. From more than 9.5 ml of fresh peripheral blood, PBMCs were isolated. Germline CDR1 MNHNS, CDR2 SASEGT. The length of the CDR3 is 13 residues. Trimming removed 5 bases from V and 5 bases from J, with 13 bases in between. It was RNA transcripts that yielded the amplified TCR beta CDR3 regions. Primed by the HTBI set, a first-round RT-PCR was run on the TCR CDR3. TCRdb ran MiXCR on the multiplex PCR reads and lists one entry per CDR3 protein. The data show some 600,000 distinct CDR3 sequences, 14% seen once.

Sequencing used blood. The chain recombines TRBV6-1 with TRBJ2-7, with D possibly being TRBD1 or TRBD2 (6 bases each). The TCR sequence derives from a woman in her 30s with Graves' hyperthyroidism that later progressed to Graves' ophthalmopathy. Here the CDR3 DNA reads TGTGCCAGCAGTAGGGACGGGGGCCACGAGCAGTACTTC. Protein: CASSRDGGHEQYF.